This TCR beta chain was recorded in a study of blood T cell repertoires in COVID-19. Here immunoSEQ multiplex PCR was the method, and the copy in TCRdb shows in-frame clones only, minus some. The sample lists about 330,000 clones; roughly 90% were seen once. The V gene's germline CDR1 is LNHDA and CDR2 SQIVND (reference sequence). The CDR3 is 15 residues long. The V gene lost 5 bases and the J gene lost 0 bases, with 11 bases spanning the gap. Sequencing was performed on PBMCs or T cells enriched from blood (not recorded which). This clonotype was sampled from a woman aged 25 to 39 who had recovered from COVID-19. The V gene is TRBV19, the J gene TRBJ2-1; D is uncertain. The CDR3 nucleotides are TGTGCCAGTAGTCCCATAGCTATCTCCTACAATGAGCAGTTCTTC. Translated: CASSPIAISYNEQFF.